One and the same sample provided the 8 T cell receptor beta chains below, sequenced in a study of vaccination and CD4 T cells after COVID-19. Treatment indicated: roughly ten-day PBMC culture with coronavirus spike peptide pools or control peptides (ViraFEST assay). Oncomine TCR Beta short-read sequencing was applied to DNA from cultured CD4+ T cells. TCRdb redid the calling of the PCR reads with MiXCR, one entry per CDR3 protein. The sample shows roughly 12,000 distinct CDR3 sequences, approximately 60% of them seen only once. Antigens of these TCRs are unknown. What was sequenced was CD4+ T cells from blood, cultured in vitro. These receptors were obtained from a human donor who had recovered from COVID-19.

V and J are TRBV6-5 and TRBJ2-5; D possibly corresponds to TRBD1 (6 bases). Germline CDR1 and CDR2: MNHEY and SVGAGI. V gave up 2 bases and J gave up 5 bases, with 12 bases separating them. The CDR3 runs to 14 residues. In nucleotides, the CDR3 is TGTGCCAGCAGTTACCTCCGGCAGGGGGAGACCCAGTACTTC. Translated: CASSYLRQGETQYF.

The V call is TRBV6-1, the J call TRBJ1-5; no clear D. V lost 4 bases and J 1 base, leaving 17 bases between the germline ends. This CDR3 spans 17 amino acids. CDR1 and CDR2 (germline): MNHNS, SASEGT. Here the CDR3 reads CASSAGARRSSNQPQHF. CDR3 coding DNA: TGTGCCAGCAGTGCGGGAGCCAGAAGGAGCAGCAATCAGCCCCAGCATTTT.

The rearrangement links TRBV7-2 to TRBJ2-3; D is ambiguous. CDR3 length: 13 amino acids. V lost 5 bases and J 3 bases, leaving 9 bases between the germline ends. Germline V CDR1 and CDR2: SGHTA, FQGNSA. The CDR3 nucleotides are TGTGCCAGCAGCCTTTGGGGTACAGATACGCAGTATTTT. This encodes CASSLWGTDTQYF. Supplemented by reference TRBV7-2 and TRBJ2-3, the full variable domain reads GAGVSQSPSNKVTEKGKDVELRCDPISGHTALYWYRQSLGQGLEFLIYFQGNSAPDKSGLPSDRFSAERTGGSVSTLTIQRTQQEDSAVYLCASSLWGTDTQYFGPGTRLTVL.

This chain connects TRBV21-1 to TRBJ1-5. TRBV21-1 is deemed a pseudogene. CDR3 length equals 11 residues. This CDR3 is CASRCDQPQHF. CDR3 in DNA: TGTGCCAGCAGGTGCGATCAGCCCCAGCATTTT.

Only a few counts were recorded for this clonotype. The chain uses TRBV5-1 and TRBJ1-6; D uncertain. CDR3 length equals 12 residues. V was pared by 6 bases and J by 10 bases, with 11 bases between. The V gene's germline CDR1 is SGHRS and CDR2 YFSETQ. The CDR3 spells CASTDSGSPLHF. CDR3 coding DNA: TGCGCCAGCACGGATAGCGGCTCACCCCTCCACTTT.

This chain's CDR3 is CSARQGAEETQYF. For the CDR3, the DNA is TGCAGTGCTCGACAGGGGGCTGAAGAGACCCAGTACTTC. The chain links TRBV20-1 to TRBJ2-5; 10 bases are a match to TRBD1. The germline V gene has CDR1 DFQATT and CDR2 SNEGSKA (reference sequence). The CDR3 consists of 13 residues. V dropped 5 bases and J dropped 3; count of bases not matched to a gene: 3.

In nucleotides, the CDR3 is TGTGCCAGCAGCGACGTAAGACTAGCGGGCAGCACAGATACGCAGTATTTT. It codes for CASSDVRLAGSTDTQYF. The chain employs TRBV7-3 and TRBJ2-3, with 10 positions matching TRBD2. CDR1 is SGHTA, CDR2 FQGTGA, per germline. Trimming took 5 bases from V and 0 from J; bases not matched to a gene: 8. The CDR3 runs 17 residues.

The chain combines TRBV2 with TRBJ2-2; 8 bases map to TRBD1. CDR1 SNHLY and CDR2 FYNNEI come from the germline V gene. This CDR3 spans 16 amino acids. V lost 6 bases, J lost 7 bases, and 13 bases stayed unmatched. The CDR3 DNA reads as TGTGCCAGCAGCTCTTATTTGGACAGGGATGGCGGGGAGCTGTTTTTT. Translating it yields CASSSYLDRDGGELFF.